A selection of T cell receptor beta chains follows, all from one sample in a study of Ad26.COV2.S vaccination and SARS-CoV-2 variants. This table comes from immunoSEQ multiplex PCR, and its TCRdb copy is limited to in-frame clones, with some not included. The data contain about 480,000 clones, 87% of them seen just once; the ten biggest clones take up roughly 12%. The material sequenced was peripheral blood, taken in a trial of Ad26.COV2.S vaccine versus placebo. All receptors come from a person aged 18-60 years who received the Ad26.COV2.S COVID-19 vaccine or a placebo. The CDR3 runs from the conserved cysteine through the conserved F or W. D genes are given only for firm matches. Clone size, where shown, is once, few, many, or a class for clones that have expanded.

13,.,TRBV15,.,TRBJ2-3,TGTGCCACCAGCAGAGATTACACAGATACGCAGTATTTT,CATSRDYTDTQYF
16,TRBD1,TRBV15,.,TRBJ2-3,TGTGCCACCAGCAGCTTAGGGCAGGGGGTCACAGATACGCAGTATTTT,CATSSLGQGVTDTQYF
17,.,TRBV27,.,TRBJ1-2,TGTGCCAGCAGCACTGCCGGCAAACAGGGCGACCTCTATGGCTACACCTTC,CASSTAGKQGDLYGYTF
14,.,TRBV16,.,TRBJ2-2,TGTGCCAGCAGCCCGACCCGAGACACCGGGGAGCTGTTTTTT,CASSPTRDTGELFF
18,TRBD1,TRBV5-6,.,TRBJ2-2,TGTGCCAGCAGCTCCGTCAAGCGTAGGACAGGCCCCACCGGGGAGCTGTTTTTT,CASSSVKRRTGPTGELFF
16,.,TRBV3-1/TRBV3-2,.,TRBJ2-2,TGTGCCAGCAGCCAAGGACTTAACCAGAGCACCGGGGAGCTGTTTTTT,CASSQGLNQSTGELFF
15,TRBD1,TRBV18,.,TRBJ2-7,TGTGCCAGCTCACCACAACAGGGGAGCTCCTACGAGCAGTACTTC,CASSPQQGSSYEQYF
11,.,TRBV7-2,.,TRBJ1-1,TGTGCCAGCAGCTTAACAGGTAAAGCTTTCTTT,CASSLTGKAFF
13,.,TRBV28,.,TRBJ1-1,TGTGCCAGCAGACTGAACAGCTGGGGGTGGGCTTTCTTT,CASRLNSWGWAFF
13,.,TRBV4-2,.,TRBJ1-1,TGTGCCAGCAGCCAAGGGAGGAACACTGAAGCTTTCTTT,CASSQGRNTEAFF
15,TRBD1,TRBV2,.,TRBJ2-2,TGTGCCAGCAGTGGGGACAGGGCGAGGGCCGGGGAGCTGTTTTTT,CASSGDRARAGELFF
15,.,TRBV19,.,TRBJ2-2,TGTGCCAGTAGTATTCGGAGGCGAGGGACCGGGGAGCTGTTTTTT,CASSIRRRGTGELFF
15,TRBD1,TRBV6-5,.,TRBJ1-5,TGTGCCAGCAGTTCGCGGACAGGAGACAATCAGCCCCAGCATTTT,CASSSRTGDNQPQHF
13,.,TRBV3-1/TRBV3-2,.,TRBJ2-1,TGTGCCAGCAGCCAAGCGCTCTACAATGAGCAGTTCTTC,CASSQALYNEQFF
13,.,TRBV6-2/TRBV6-3,.,TRBJ1-1,TGTGCCAGCAGTTACGGGGCCGTAATTGAAGCTTTCTTT,CASSYGAVIEAFF
15,.,TRBV6-5,.,TRBJ2-7,TGTGCCAGCAGTCCCACGATCTCGCTCGGCTACGAGCAGTACTTC,CASSPTISLGYEQYF
15,.,TRBV4-2,once,TRBJ2-6,TGTGCCAGCAGTCCTCGGGGGACTGGGGCCAACGTCCTGACTTTC,CASSPRGTGANVLTF
12,.,TRBV24-1,.,TRBJ2-7,TGTGCCACCAGGCATCTCTACTACGAGCAGTACTTC,CATRHLYYEQYF
15,.,TRBV19,.,TRBJ2-7,TGTGCCAGTAGTAAAAACAGGGAAGGGTCCTACGAGCAGTACTTC,CASSKNREGSYEQYF
12,.,TRBV29-1,once,TRBJ1-1,TGCAGCGTTGGTAGACAGAGTGAAGGGGCTTTCTTT,CSVGRQSEGAFF
15,.,TRBV7-3,once,TRBJ1-2,TGTGCCAGCAGCTTAATGCCGATTTCTGGGGTGGCGTACACCTTC,CASSLMPISGVAYTF
15,TRBD2,TRBV4-2,.,TRBJ2-1,TGTGCCAGCAGCCGGACTAGCGGAATAAACAATGAGCAGTTCTTC,CASSRTSGINNEQFF
15,.,TRBV4-2,.,TRBJ2-7,TGTGCCAGCAGCCAAGAAGGGGCAACAGCCTACGAGCAGTACTTC,CASSQEGATAYEQYF
16,.,TRBV11-3,.,TRBJ2-2,TGTGCCAGCAGCTTGGTTGGCGGGATGGGAACCGGGGAGCTGTTTTTT,CASSLVGGMGTGELFF
13,.,TRBV15,.,TRBJ2-1,TGTGCCACCAGCAGGGGCCGAAGGGGGGAGCAGTTCTTC,CATSRGRRGEQFF
14,.,TRBV2,.,TRBJ1-1,TGTGCCAGCAGTGTGGAAAAAGGGGGCACTGAAGCTTTCTTT,CASSVEKGGTEAFF
16,TRBD1,TRBV19,few,TRBJ1-5,TGTGCCAGTTCAAGTGCAGGGGGCCTTGGGTATCAGCCCCAGCATTTT,CASSSAGGLGYQPQHF
17,.,TRBV10-3,.,TRBJ2-3,TGTGCCATCAGTCCAAGAGCCTCCATTGGGCCCACAGATACGCAGTATTTT,CAISPRASIGPTDTQYF
15,TRBD2,TRBV7-9,.,TRBJ2-5,TGTGCCAGCAGCTTCCCCAGCGGGAGTGAGGAGACCCAGTACTTC,CASSFPSGSEETQYF
17,.,TRBV6-1,.,TRBJ2-4,TGTGCCAGCAGTGGACTGACACCACCACTAGCCAAAAACATTCAGTACTTC,CASSGLTPPLAKNIQYF
16,.,TRBV7-9,.,TRBJ1-2,TGTGCCAGCAGCTTAGGATCGGGGGGCATTGGCTATGGCTACACCTTC,CASSLGSGGIGYGYTF
14,TRBD1,TRBV7-9,.,TRBJ1-4,TGTGCCAGCAGCCGAGGGACAGGGTGGGAAAAACTGTTTTTT,CASSRGTGWEKLFF
17,TRBD1,TRBV24-1,.,TRBJ1-5,TGTGCCACCAGTGACCCTCGACAGGGCGGGAAGGCTCAGCCCCAGCATTTT,CATSDPRQGGKAQPQHF
16,.,TRBV2,.,TRBJ1-1,TGTGCCAGCAGACACGCCGGGGGGCGGGTAAACACTGAAGCTTTCTTT,CASRHAGGRVNTEAFF
12,.,TRBV5-4,.,TRBJ2-1,TGTGCCAGCAGCCGGCCCGGGGTCGAGCAGTTCTTC,CASSRPGVEQFF